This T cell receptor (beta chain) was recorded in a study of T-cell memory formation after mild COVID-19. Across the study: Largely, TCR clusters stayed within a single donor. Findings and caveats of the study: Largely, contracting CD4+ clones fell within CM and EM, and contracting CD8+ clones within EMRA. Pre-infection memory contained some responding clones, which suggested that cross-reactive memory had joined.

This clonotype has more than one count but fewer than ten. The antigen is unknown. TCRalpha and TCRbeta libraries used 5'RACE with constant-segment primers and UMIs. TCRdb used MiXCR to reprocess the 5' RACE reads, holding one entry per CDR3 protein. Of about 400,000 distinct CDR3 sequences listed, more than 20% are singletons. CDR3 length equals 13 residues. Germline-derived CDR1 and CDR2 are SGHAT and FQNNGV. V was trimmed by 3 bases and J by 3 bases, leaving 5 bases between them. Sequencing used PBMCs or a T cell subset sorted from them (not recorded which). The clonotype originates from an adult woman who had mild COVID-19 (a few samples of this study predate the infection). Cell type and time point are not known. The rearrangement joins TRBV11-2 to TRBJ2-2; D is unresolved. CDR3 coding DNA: TGTGCCAGCAGCTTGACCGACACCGGGGAGCTGTTTTTT. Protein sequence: CASSLTDTGELFF. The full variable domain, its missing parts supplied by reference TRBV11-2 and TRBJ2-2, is EAGVAQSPRYKIIEKRQSVAFWCNPISGHATLYWYQQILGQGPKLLIQFQNNGVVDDSQLPKDRFSAERLKGVDSTLKIQPAKLEDSAVYLCASSLTDTGELFFGEGSRLTVL.